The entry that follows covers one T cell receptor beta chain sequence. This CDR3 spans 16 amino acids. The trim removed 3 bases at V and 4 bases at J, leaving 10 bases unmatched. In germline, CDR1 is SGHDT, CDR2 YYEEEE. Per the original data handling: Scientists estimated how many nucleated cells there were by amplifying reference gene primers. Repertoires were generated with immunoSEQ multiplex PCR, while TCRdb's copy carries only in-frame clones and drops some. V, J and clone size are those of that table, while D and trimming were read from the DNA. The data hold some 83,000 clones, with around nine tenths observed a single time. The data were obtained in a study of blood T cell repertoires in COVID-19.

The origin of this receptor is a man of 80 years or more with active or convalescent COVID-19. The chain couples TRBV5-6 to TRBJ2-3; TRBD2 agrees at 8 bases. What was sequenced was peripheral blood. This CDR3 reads CASSSPRGGGADTQYF. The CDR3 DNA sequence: TGTGCCAGCAGCTCGCCCCGGGGGGGAGGCGCAGATACGCAGTATTTT.